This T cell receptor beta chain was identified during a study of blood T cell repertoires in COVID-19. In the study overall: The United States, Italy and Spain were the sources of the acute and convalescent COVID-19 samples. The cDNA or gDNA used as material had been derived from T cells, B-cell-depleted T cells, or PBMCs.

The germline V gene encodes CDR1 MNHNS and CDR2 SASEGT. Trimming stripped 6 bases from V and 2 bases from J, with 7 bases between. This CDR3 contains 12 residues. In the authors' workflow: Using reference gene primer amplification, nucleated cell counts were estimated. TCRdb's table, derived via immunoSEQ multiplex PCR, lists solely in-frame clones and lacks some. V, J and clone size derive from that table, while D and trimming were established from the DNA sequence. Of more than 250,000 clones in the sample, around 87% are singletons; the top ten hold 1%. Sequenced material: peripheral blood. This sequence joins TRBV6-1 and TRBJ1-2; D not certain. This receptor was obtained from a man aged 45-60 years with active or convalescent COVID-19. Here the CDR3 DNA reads TGTGCCAGCAGGGGAGGGAACTATGGCTACACCTTC. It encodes CASRGGNYGYTF.